The following is a T cell receptor beta chain sequence with its context. The antigen is unknown. These data are taken from a study of T cells in Graves' hyperthyroidism and ophthalmopathy. Looking at the study overall: The initial diagnosis was the point when peripheral blood was collected, ahead of any treatment. Findings and limits, study-wide: By a 13 V-J model, ophthalmopathy was set apart from stable hyperthyroidism.

Researchers defined stable Graves' hyperthyroidism as no ophthalmopathy progression within 18 months. Clinical symptoms, serum thyroxine, TRAb, thyroid ultrasound and orbital computed tomography informed diagnoses. TCR beta CDR3 regions were amplified from RNA. The HTBI primer set served for first-round RT-PCR of the TCR CDR3. TCRdb passed the multiplex PCR reads through MiXCR, listing each CDR3 protein once. The table has 300,000 or so distinct CDR3 sequences, around 23% seen once. The CDR3 runs to 12 residues. The germline V gene has CDR1 SGHDN and CDR2 FVKESK. The V and J ends lost 5 bases and 7 bases respectively, with 11 bases between them.

Sequencing used blood. The chain carries TRBV14 and TRBJ1-2; a weak D match, TRBD1 (5 bases). This clonotype originated in a woman aged 45-65 years with Graves' hyperthyroidism. The chain's CDR3 is CASSSSGFGYTF. CDR3 DNA: TGTGCCAGCAGCTCCTCAGGGTTTGGCTACACCTTC.